The clone carrying this T cell receptor (beta chain) was counted at least ten times. The antigen remains undetermined. The germline V gene has CDR1 SEHNR and CDR2 FQNEAQ (reference sequence). The CDR3 is 15 residues long. Deletions cut 1 base from V and 2 bases from J, with 12 bases between. The record originates from a study of T cells in Graves' hyperthyroidism and ophthalmopathy. Fresh peripheral blood, 9.5 to 10 ml of it, supplied the PBMCs. Study conclusions and caveats: Classification by a 13 V-J model distinguished ophthalmopathy from stable hyperthyroidism.

Using RNA transcripts as the source, TCR beta CDR3 regions were amplified. HTBI primers were used for first-round RT-PCR of the TCR CDR3. TCRdb re-called the multiplex PCR reads with MiXCR, one entry per CDR3 protein. The data show a few hundred thousand distinct CDR3 sequences, 18% seen once. This TCR derives from a man between 18 and 35 years old with Graves' ophthalmopathy. The V and J genes are TRBV7-9 and TRBJ2-7, with D perhaps TRBD1 or TRBD2 (5 bases each). Sequencing was carried out using blood. The chain's CDR3 is CASSLVWGTPYEQYF. The DNA for the CDR3 is TGTGCCAGCAGCTTAGTATGGGGGACCCCCTACGAGCAGTACTTC.